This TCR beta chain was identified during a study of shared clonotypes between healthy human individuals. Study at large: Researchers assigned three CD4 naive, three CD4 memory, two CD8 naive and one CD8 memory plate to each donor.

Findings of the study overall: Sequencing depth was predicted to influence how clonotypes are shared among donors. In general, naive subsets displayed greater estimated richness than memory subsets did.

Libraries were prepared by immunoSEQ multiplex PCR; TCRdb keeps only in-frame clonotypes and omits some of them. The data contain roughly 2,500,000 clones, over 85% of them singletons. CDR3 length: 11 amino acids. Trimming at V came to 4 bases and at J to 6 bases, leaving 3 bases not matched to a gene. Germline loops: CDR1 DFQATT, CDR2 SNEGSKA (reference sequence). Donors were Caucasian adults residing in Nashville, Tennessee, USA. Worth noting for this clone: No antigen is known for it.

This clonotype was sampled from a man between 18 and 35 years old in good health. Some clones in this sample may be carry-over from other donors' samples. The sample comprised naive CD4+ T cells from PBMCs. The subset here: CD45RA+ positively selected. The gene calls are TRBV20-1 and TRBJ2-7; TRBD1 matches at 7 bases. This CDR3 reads CSAMRQGEQYF. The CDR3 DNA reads TGCAGTGCTATGAGACAGGGCGAGCAGTACTTC.